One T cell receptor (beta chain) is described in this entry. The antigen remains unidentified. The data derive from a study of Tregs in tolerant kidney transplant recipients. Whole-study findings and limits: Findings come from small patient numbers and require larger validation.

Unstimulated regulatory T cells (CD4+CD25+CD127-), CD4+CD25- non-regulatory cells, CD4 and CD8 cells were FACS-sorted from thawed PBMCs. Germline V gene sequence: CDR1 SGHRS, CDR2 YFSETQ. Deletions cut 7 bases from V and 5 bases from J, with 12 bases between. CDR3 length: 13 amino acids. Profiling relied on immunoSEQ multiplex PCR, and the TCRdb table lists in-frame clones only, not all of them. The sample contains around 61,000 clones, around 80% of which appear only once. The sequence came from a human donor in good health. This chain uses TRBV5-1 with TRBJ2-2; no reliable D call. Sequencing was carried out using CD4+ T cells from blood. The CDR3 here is CASPWGLTGELFF. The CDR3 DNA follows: TGCGCCAGCCCCTGGGGTTTAACCGGGGAGCTGTTTTTT.